A selection of T cell receptor beta chains follows, all from one sample in a study of T cell responses to AZD1222 COVID-19 vaccine. TCRdb keeps only in-frame clones here, not all; method: immunoSEQ multiplex PCR. This table holds approximately 110,000 clones, more than 80% found once. Sequencing used peripheral blood, obtained on day 0 of AZD1222 vaccination. Receptor source: an adult in good health. The CDR3 runs from the conserved cysteine through the conserved F or W. A D gene is named only where the DNA matches it firmly. Part of the rows lack a size; the others show once, few, many or a class for expanded clones.

V	D	J	size	CDR3	DNA
TRBV5-4	.	TRBJ2-3	.	CASSLGQSSTDTQYF	TGTGCCAGCAGCTTGGGGCAGAGTAGCACAGATACGCAGTATTTT
TRBV27	TRBD2	TRBJ2-1	.	CASSRDLAAPQFF	TGTGCCAGCAGTCGCGACCTAGCGGCCCCTCAGTTCTTC
TRBV6-4	.	TRBJ1-2	once	CASRIQAGTNYGYTF	TGTGCCAGCAGGATACAAGCCGGGACAAACTATGGCTACACCTTC
TRBV29-1	TRBD1	TRBJ2-7	.	CSVLKLRGRLYEQYF	TGCAGCGTTTTGAAGTTGAGGGGGCGTCTCTACGAGCAGTACTTC
TRBV27	.	TRBJ1-4	.	CASAGSNEKLFF	TGTGCCAGCGCAGGGTCTAATGAAAAACTGTTTTTT
TRBV5-1	.	TRBJ1-1	.	CASSGGTEAFF	TGCGCCAGCAGCGGCGGCACTGAAGCTTTCTTT
TRBV4-2	.	TRBJ2-2	.	CASSQDPRANTGELFF	TGTGCCAGCAGCCAAGATCCCAGGGCGAACACCGGGGAGCTGTTTTTT
TRBV7-9	.	TRBJ2-6	once	CASSPSPTLRDVLTF	TGTGCCAGCAGCCCATCCCCCACCTTAAGGGACGTCCTGACTTTC
TRBV6-1	.	TRBJ1-5	.	CASSELRITNQPQHF	TGTGCCAGCAGTGAACTGCGAATTACCAATCAGCCCCAGCATTTT
TRBV29-1	.	TRBJ1-2	.	CSVEGWNRGYTF	TGCAGCGTTGAAGGATGGAACAGGGGCTACACCTTC
TRBV19	.	TRBJ2-7	.	CASTGTDLYEQYF	TGTGCCAGTACAGGGACGGACCTCTACGAGCAGTACTTC
TRBV28	.	TRBJ1-1	.	CASSLPAMKNEAFF	TGTGCCAGCAGTTTGCCGGCGATGAAAAATGAAGCTTTCTTT
TRBV4-1	TRBD1	TRBJ2-1	.	CASSRDRGVVSIEQFF	TGCGCCAGCAGCCGGGACAGGGGGGTGGTTTCGATTGAGCAGTTCTTC
TRBV27	.	TRBJ1-5	.	CASKGWGQPQHF	TGTGCCAGCAAGGGGTGGGGACAGCCCCAGCATTTT
TRBV3-1/TRBV3-2	TRBD1	TRBJ1-2	.	CASSDRESSGYTF	TGTGCCAGCAGTGACAGGGAGTCGAGTGGCTACACCTTC
TRBV2	.	TRBJ1-2	few	CASGKEQGLYGYTF	TGTGCCAGCGGAAAAGAACAGGGACTCTATGGCTACACCTTC
TRBV2	TRBD2	TRBJ2-3	.	CASSERGWTSGTQYF	TGTGCCAGCAGTGAAAGGGGGTGGACTAGCGGAACGCAGTATTTT
TRBV3-1/TRBV3-2	.	TRBJ1-3	.	CASSHPSGNTIYF	TGTGCCAGCTCACACCCCTCTGGAAACACCATATATTTT
TRBV7-6	TRBD1	TRBJ2-1	.	CASSPGQGAANEQFF	TGTGCCAGCAGCCCGGGACAGGGGGCTGCCAATGAGCAGTTCTTC
TRBV5-1	TRBD1	TRBJ1-1	.	CASSWSGTGGTVSTEAFF	TGCGCCAGCAGCTGGAGCGGGACAGGGGGAACGGTCAGTACTGAAGCTTTCTTT
TRBV7-6	.	TRBJ1-2	.	CASSLGQGSGGYTF	TGTGCCAGCAGCTTAGGGCAGGGGAGTGGCGGCTACACCTTC
TRBV6-1	.	TRBJ2-3	.	CASSEVGVLLTDTQYF	TGTGCCAGCAGTGAAGTTGGGGTCCTACTCACAGATACGCAGTATTTT
TRBV2	.	TRBJ2-7	.	CASSPDGRGEQYF	TGTGCCAGCAGTCCGGACGGACGGGGCGAGCAGTACTTC
TRBV3-1/TRBV3-2	.	TRBJ1-3	few	CASSQDNGGNTIYF	TGTGCCAGCAGCCAAGATAACGGGGGGAACACCATATATTTT
TRBV5-6	.	TRBJ1-5	once	CASSHAQYNQPQHF	TGTGCCAGCAGCCACGCTCAGTACAATCAGCCCCAGCATTTT
TRBV9	.	TRBJ2-3	.	CASSAVGADTQYF	TGTGCCAGCAGCGCAGTAGGGGCAGATACGCAGTATTTT
TRBV6-2/TRBV6-3	.	TRBJ2-5	.	CASSRGGETQYF	TGTGCCAGCAGTAGGGGAGGAGAGACCCAGTACTTC
TRBV6-1	TRBD2	TRBJ2-7	.	CASSEILAAYEQYF	TGTGCCAGCAGTGAAATCCTAGCGGCCTACGAGCAGTACTTC
TRBV2	TRBD1	TRBJ1-2	.	CASSSKGTGGGYTF	TGTGCCAGCAGTTCCAAAGGGACAGGGGGAGGCTACACCTTC
TRBV5-6	.	TRBJ1-4	.	CASSLARRSGEKLFF	TGTGCCAGCAGCTTGGCCAGGAGGTCTGGGGAAAAACTGTTTTTT
TRBV11-2	TRBD1	TRBJ2-1	few	CASSLGTGATYNEQFF	TGTGCCAGCAGCTTAGGGACAGGGGCTACCTACAATGAGCAGTTCTTC
TRBV19	.	TRBJ2-1	.	CASTPILSRSYNEQFF	TGTGCCAGTACCCCTATACTATCCCGCTCCTACAATGAGCAGTTCTTC
TRBV11-3	.	TRBJ2-2	.	CASSLGVHPTGELFF	TGTGCCAGCAGCTTAGGGGTACACCCGACCGGGGAGCTGTTTTTT
TRBV28	.	TRBJ2-7	.	CASSLLEGQYF	TGTGCCAGCAGTCTACTCGAGGGGCAGTACTTC
TRBV25-1	TRBD2	TRBJ2-1	.	CASSDPSGRVNEQFF	TGTGCCAGCAGTGATCCTAGCGGGAGGGTAAATGAGCAGTTCTTC
TRBV13	TRBD2	TRBJ2-5	.	CASSSNEGLAGGQETQYF	TGTGCCAGCAGCTCAAATGAAGGACTAGCGGGGGGCCAAGAGACCCAGTACTTC
TRBV4-1	TRBD1	TRBJ1-6	.	CASSQDAGGGYSYNSPLHF	TGCGCCAGCAGCCAAGATGCAGGGGGCGGTTACTCCTATAATTCACCCCTCCACTTT
TRBV7-8	.	TRBJ2-1	few	CASSLVRSSNEQFF	TGTGCCAGCAGCTTAGTGCGGTCTTCGAATGAGCAGTTCTTC
TRBV28	.	TRBJ1-2	.	CASSSPFGGYTF	TGTGCCAGCAGCTCTCCTTTTGGAGGCTACACCTTC
TRBV27	.	TRBJ2-2	once	CASSLFTGELFF	TGTGCCAGCAGTTTATTCACCGGGGAGCTGTTTTTT
TRBV7-3	.	TRBJ2-1	.	CASSLYGGHYNEQFF	TGTGCCAGCAGCTTATATGGGGGGCACTACAATGAGCAGTTCTTC
TRBV30	.	TRBJ1-6	once	CAWSGLQLANNSPLHF	TGTGCCTGGAGTGGCCTTCAGCTAGCGAATAATTCACCCCTCCACTTT
TRBV27	.	TRBJ2-7	.	CASRGSGSSGYEQYF	TGTGCCAGCAGGGGCTCTGGGAGTAGCGGATACGAGCAGTACTTC
TRBV5-5	.	TRBJ1-3	.	CASSLPGASGNTIYF	TGTGCCAGCAGCTTGCCGGGGGCTTCTGGAAACACCATATATTTT
TRBV6-2/TRBV6-3	.	TRBJ2-2	.	CASSYPPRRIQNTGELFF	TGTGCCAGCAGTTACCCTCCGCGACGGATACAGAACACCGGGGAGCTGTTTTTT
TRBV5-6	.	TRBJ1-2	.	CASSFEGKEYGYTF	TGTGCCAGCAGCTTCGAGGGAAAGGAATATGGCTACACCTTC
TRBV11-2	.	TRBJ2-7	once	CASTDLGVSYEQYF	TGTGCCAGCACCGACCTTGGGGTCTCCTACGAGCAGTACTTC
TRBV3-1/TRBV3-2	.	TRBJ1-1	once	CASSQHRDGNTEAFF	TGTGCCAGCAGCCAACACAGGGACGGGAACACTGAAGCTTTCTTT
TRBV4-2	.	TRBJ1-2	few	CASSQEDSVRGYTF	TGTGCCAGCAGCCAAGAGGACTCAGTTCGGGGCTACACCTTC
TRBV11-2	.	TRBJ1-1	.	CASSYLNTEAFF	TGTGCCAGCAGCTACCTGAACACTGAAGCTTTCTTT
TRBV28	.	TRBJ2-7	few	CASSFSGVREQYF	TGTGCCAGCAGTTTTTCAGGGGTCCGCGAGCAGTACTTC
TRBV11-2	TRBD1	TRBJ2-5	.	CASSFGQGVTETQYF	TGTGCCAGCAGCTTTGGGCAGGGGGTAACGGAGACCCAGTACTTC
TRBV4-1	.	TRBJ1-4	few	CASSQEGTGGEKLFF	TGCGCCAGCAGCCAAGAGGGTACCGGGGGGGAAAAACTGTTTTTT
TRBV11-2	.	TRBJ2-7	.	CASSLRPFGEQYF	TGTGCCAGCAGCTTACGGCCTTTCGGCGAGCAGTACTTC
TRBV5-1	TRBD1	TRBJ2-1	.	CASSHRGDNEQFF	TGCGCCAGCAGCCACAGGGGGGACAATGAGCAGTTCTTC